The 8 T cell receptor beta chains given below trace back to one sample, sequenced in a study of control samples from healthy donors and cancer patients. Profiling relied on immunoSEQ multiplex PCR, and the TCRdb table lists in-frame clones only, not all of them. The sample holds some 200,000 clones, approximately 92% seen once. Sequencing was performed on blood. The receptor source for this set is a man between 18 and 35 years old in good health.

The chain couples TRBV5-6 to TRBJ1-5; a possible D gene is TRBD1 (5 bases). From germline, CDR1 is SGHDT and CDR2 YYEEEE. Trimming pared 4 bases from V and 9 bases from J, leaving 14 bases between. The CDR3 runs 13 residues. The CDR3 nucleotides are TGTGCCAGCAGCCAACAGGCGGTTGGGCCCCAGCATTTT. Encoded protein: CASSQQAVGPQHF. Filled out from reference TRBV5-6 and TRBJ1-5, the complete variable domain reads DAGVTQSPTHLIKTRGQQVTLRCSPKSGHDTVSWYQQALGQGPQFIFQYYEEEERQRGNFPDRFSGHQFPNYSSELNVNALLLGDSALYLCASSQQAVGPQHFGDGTRLSIL.

The chain employs TRBV19 and TRBJ1-5; 8 nucleotides line up with TRBD1. CDR3 size: 16 residues. CDR1 and CDR2 from the germline V gene are LNHDA and SQIVND (reference sequence). With 3 bases clipped from V and 5 bases from J, the junction kept 9 bases outside the gene matches. The CDR3 region is CASSISRGLGDQPQHF. CDR3 sequence (DNA): TGTGCCAGTAGTATCTCCAGGGGGCTGGGGGATCAGCCCCAGCATTTT.

This clone appeared a single time. V and J are TRBV20-1 and TRBJ2-1, with a weak D call TRBD1 (6 bases). The CDR3 sequence is 12 residues long. Germline V CDR1 and CDR2: DFQATT, SNEGSKA (reference sequence). V was trimmed by 3 bases and J by 4 bases, leaving 7 bases between them. The CDR3 nucleotides are TGCAGTGCTAGTGGACAGTACAATGAGCAGTTCTTC. Residues: CSASGQYNEQFF.

The chain couples TRBV5-1 to TRBJ2-4, with 12 positions matching TRBD1. This CDR3 is built from 15 residues. With V trimmed by 2 bases and J by 6 bases, 3 bases remained unmatched. Per germline, CDR1 SGHRS and CDR2 YFSETQ. CDR3 sequence (DNA): TGCGCCAGCAGCTTCGGGACAGGGGGCGTAAACATTCAGTACTTC. The encoded protein is CASSFGTGGVNIQYF.

V usage is TRBV18 and J usage is TRBJ1-1; the match to TRBD1 covers 9 bases. This CDR3 is 14 amino acids long. The trim removed 3 bases at V and 5 bases at J, leaving 4 bases unmatched. CDR1 is KGHSH and CDR2 is LQKENI in the germline V gene. The CDR3 DNA is TGTGCCAGCTCACCTAACAGGGGGCGAACTGAAGCTTTCTTT. Translation: CASSPNRGRTEAFF.

V usage is TRBV29-1 and J usage is TRBJ2-4, with 9 positions matching TRBD2. Looked up from germline, CDR1 is SQVTM and CDR2 is ANQGSEA. This CDR3 comprises 14 residues. Trimming removed 6 bases from V and 7 bases from J; junction bases left unmatched: 10. Here the CDR3 reads CSVALERGANIQYF. Here the CDR3 DNA reads TGCAGCGTAGCCCTAGAGCGGGGGGCGAACATTCAGTACTTC. Based on the CDR3 plus reference TRBV29-1 and TRBJ2-4, the full variable domain is SAVISQKPSRDICQRGTSLTIQCQVDSQVTMMFWYRQQPGQSLTLIATANQGSEATYESGFVIDKFPISRPNLTFSTLTVSNMSPEDSSIYLCSVALERGANIQYFGAGTRLSVL.

The V gene is TRBV4-2, the J gene TRBJ1-2, with D maybe TRBD1 (5 bases). CDR1 and CDR2 (germline): LGHNA, YNFKEQ. The CDR3 has 16 residues. V was shortened by 0 bases and J by 2 bases, with 13 bases between the two germline ends. CDR3 bases: TGTGCCAGCAGCCAAGATCTCAGTAAGGGGAACTATGGCTACACCTTC. It encodes CASSQDLSKGNYGYTF.

The chain has TRBV2 and TRBJ2-2; D call uncertain. V was pared by 8 bases and J by 0 bases, with 13 bases between. Germline V lookup: CDR1 SNHLY, CDR2 FYNNEI. The CDR3 is 15 residues long. The CDR3 is CASWAGLTNTGELFF. The CDR3 region has the DNA TGTGCCAGCTGGGCTGGCCTAACGAACACCGGGGAGCTGTTTTTT.